This TCR beta chain is from a study of control samples from healthy donors and cancer patients. V gave up 10 bases and J gave up 1 base, with 16 bases separating them. Germline V gene data show CDR1 as SNHLY and CDR2 as FYNNEI. This CDR3 comprises 14 residues. Using immunoSEQ multiplex PCR, the repertoire was profiled, and TCRdb retains in-frame clones only, with some absent. The sample lists 130,000 to 150,000 clones; about nine tenths were seen once. This chain joins TRBV2 and TRBJ1-1; D is undetermined. The material sequenced was blood. The receptor was derived from a man under 40 in good health. CDR3 residues: CANIGELSNTEAFF. DNA of the CDR3: TGTGCCAATATCGGGGAGCTATCGAACACTGAAGCTTTCTTT.